The 17 T cell receptor beta chains given below trace back to one sample, sequenced in a study of human T cells and chemical hapten exposure. TCRdb passed the RACE reads through MiXCR, listing each CDR3 protein once. The repertoire holds 95,000 to 150,000 distinct CDR3 sequences, 11% seen once, with around 2.2% in the top ten. Stated time point: patch test 3, about 24 weeks after DPC sensitization. The treatment here: therapeutic diphenylcyclopropenone sensitization with weekly scalp DPC. This material consisted of whole blood, taken in connection with sensitization to the hapten diphenylcyclopropenone (DPC). The receptors here all came from a woman in her forties or fifties with alopecia areata. Some clones in this sample may be carry-over from other donors' samples.

This clonotype was seen a handful of times. This chain links TRBV27 with TRBJ1-1; perhaps TRBD1 as D (5 bases). Germline V lookup: CDR1 MNHEY, CDR2 SMNVEV (reference sequence). CDR3 size: 12 residues. V shed 7 bases and J shed 4 bases, with 10 bases lying between them. The DNA for the CDR3 is TGTGCCAGCACCGGGACGGGCACTGAAGCTTTCTTT. This sequence encodes CASTGTGTEAFF.

This clonotype was observed a few times. The chain joins TRBV28 to TRBJ2-7, with 7 bases matching TRBD2. V was clipped by 10 bases and J by 2 bases; unmatched bases: 8. The germline V gene encodes CDR1 MDHEN and CDR2 SYDVKM. The CDR3 is 13 amino acids. DNA of the CDR3: TGTGCCACTACCGGGACTACCCCCTACGAGCAGTACTTC. This encodes CATTGTTPYEQYF.

This clonotype was detected ten times or more. The gene calls are TRBV28 and TRBJ2-7, with 10 bases fitting TRBD1. The CDR3 consists of 12 residues. Trimming took 5 bases from V and 9 from J; bases not matched to a gene: 4. Germline V gene lookup returns CDR1 MDHEN and CDR2 SYDVKM. The CDR3 bases are TGTGCCAGCAGTCTCGGGACAGGGGTGCAGTACTTC. As protein: CASSLGTGVQYF. Full variable domain (rest looked up from reference TRBV28 and TRBJ2-7): DVKVTQSSRYLVKRTGEKVFLECVQDMDHENMFWYRQDPGLGLRLIYFSYDVKMKEKGDIPEGYSVSREKKERFSLILESASTNQTSMYLCASSLGTGVQYFGPGTRLTVT.

This clonotype was detected a few times. V usage is TRBV7-9 and J usage is TRBJ2-3; maybe TRBD2 (6 bases). CDR3 length equals 16 residues. Germline V CDR1 and CDR2: SEHNR, FQNEAQ (reference sequence). V was shortened by 6 bases and J by 0 bases, with 16 bases between the two germline ends. This CDR3 is CASSRAGSPSTDTQYF. For the CDR3, the DNA is TGTGCCAGCAGTCGCGCGGGGTCCCCTAGCACAGATACGCAGTATTTT.

The gene calls are TRBV7-2 and TRBJ2-7, with 7 bases matching TRBD1. Per the germline V gene, CDR1 is SGHTA and CDR2 is FQGNSA. The CDR3 has 12 residues. After removal of 10 bases from V and 7 bases from J, the junction contained 10 bases not matched to a gene. The CDR3 coding sequence is TGTGCCATCCGACAGGGTCTTGGGGAGCAGTACTTC. This gives the protein CAIRQGLGEQYF.

The chain's CDR3 is CSVASGSNQPQHF. In nucleotides, the CDR3 is TGCAGCGTTGCCTCCGGGAGCAATCAGCCCCAGCATTTT. The gene calls are TRBV29-1 and TRBJ1-5; D ambiguous. Germline V gene lookup returns CDR1 SQVTM and CDR2 ANQGSEA. V lost 4 bases and J 1 base, leaving 8 bases between the germline ends. This CDR3 is 13 amino acids long.

This clonotype turned up a few times. The gene calls are TRBV4-1 and TRBJ2-7; tentative D call: TRBD1 (6 bases). The V and J ends lost 4 bases and 2 bases respectively, with 15 bases between them. The length of the CDR3 is 15 residues. Germline assignment: CDR1 MGHRA and CDR2 YSYEKL. CDR3 sequence: CASSLQGRGTYEQYF. The CDR3 bases are TGCGCCAGCAGCCTACAGGGCAGAGGGACCTACGAGCAGTACTTC.

The rearrangement joins TRBV12-3 or TRBV12-4 to TRBJ1-2; unclear D gene. The CDR3 runs to 13 residues. The germline V and J ends were trimmed by 6 bases and 7 bases, with 15 bases remaining between them. DNA of the CDR3: TGTGCCAGCAGCAGGACGGCTGCTTTTGGCTACACCTTC. It translates to CASSRTAAFGYTF.

This clonotype has a count of ten or more. The chain couples TRBV7-2 to TRBJ2-7, with D hard to call. This CDR3 has 13 amino acids. Trimming shortened V by 6 bases and J by 1 base, and 10 bases separated the two germline ends. The germline V gene has CDR1 SGHTA and CDR2 FQGNSA. The CDR3 DNA follows: TGTGCCAGCAGTCGGACCGTATCCTACGAGCAGTACTTC. Amino acids: CASSRTVSYEQYF.

V and J are TRBV12-3 or TRBV12-4 and TRBJ1-1, with 9 nucleotides matching TRBD1. The CDR3 sequence is 14 residues long. V lost 3 bases, J lost 4 bases, and 3 bases stayed unmatched. The CDR3 coding sequence is TGTGCCAGCAGTTTTGGACAGGGGTTCACTGAAGCTTTCTTT. It encodes CASSFGQGFTEAFF.

There are a few counts of this clonotype. The V and J genes are TRBV5-4 and TRBJ2-7, with a possible D match to TRBD2 (6 bases). There are 14 residues in the CDR3. V lost 5 bases, J lost 7 bases, and 19 bases lay in between. Germline lookup yields CDR1 SGHNT and CDR2 YYREEE (reference sequence). CDR3 residues: CASSSRTTLREQYF. The DNA of the CDR3 is TGTGCCAGCAGTTCCCGGACTACCCTCAGGGAGCAGTACTTC.

This sequence joins TRBV29-1 and TRBJ2-1, with D perhaps TRBD1 (5 bases). The germline V gene encodes CDR1 SQVTM and CDR2 ANQGSEA. V was shortened by 3 bases and J by 9 bases, with 18 bases between the two germline ends. This CDR3 contains 14 residues. The CDR3 spells CSVDISSRDSEQFF. The CDR3 bases are TGCAGCGTTGACATAAGTTCCAGGGATAGTGAGCAGTTCTTC.

This clonotype was counted a few times. V is TRBV5-1 and J is TRBJ2-5, with TRBD1 matching 8 bases. Trimming cost V 0 bases and J 2 bases; bases outside gene matches: 3. This CDR3 is built from 15 residues. The germline V gene has CDR1 SGHRS and CDR2 YFSETQ. The CDR3 region is CASSLDGTGQETQYF. CDR3 DNA: TGCGCCAGCAGCTTGGACGGGACAGGTCAAGAGACCCAGTACTTC.

This clonotype has just a few counts. The chain carries TRBV27 and TRBJ1-1, with 9 bases matching TRBD1. V lost 5 bases, J lost 6 bases, and 7 bases stayed unmatched. The CDR3 length is 14 residues. Germline CDR1 MNHEY, CDR2 SMNVEV (reference sequence). The CDR3 protein is CASSLQRTGAEAFF. The DNA of the CDR3 is TGTGCCAGCAGTCTCCAACGGACAGGGGCTGAAGCTTTCTTT.

CDR3 loop: CASSLRAGTTRTNTEAFF. The CDR3 DNA sequence: TGCGCCAGCAGCTTGAGGGCCGGGACAACAAGAACGAACACTGAAGCTTTCTTT. The chain uses TRBV5-1 and TRBJ1-1, with D perhaps matching TRBD1 (6 bases). Germline loops: CDR1 SGHRS, CDR2 YFSETQ. The ends were cut back, 1 base at V and 1 base at J, with 20 bases in the middle. This CDR3 comprises 18 residues.

The J gene is TRBJ1-1, the V gene TRBV20-1; D uncertain. V was shortened by 2 bases and J by 6 bases, with 7 bases between the two germline ends. Per germline, CDR1 DFQATT and CDR2 SNEGSKA (reference sequence). This CDR3 has 11 amino acids. In DNA form, the CDR3 reads TGCAGTGCTAGAAGGACCCCTGAAGCTTTCTTT. Amino acid sequence: CSARRTPEAFF.

This clonotype has only a few counts. The CDR3 region has the DNA TGTGCCAGCAGCTTAGTAGGTGGGGGGGCCTACAATGAGCAGTTCTTC. Protein: CASSLVGGGAYNEQFF. The chain couples TRBV7-2 to TRBJ2-1, with 7 bases matching TRBD2. The CDR3 runs to 16 residues. V lost 1 base and J lost 2; bases outside the gene matches: 5. Germline CDR1 SGHTA, CDR2 FQGNSA.